The present T cell receptor beta chain was sequenced within a study of cytomegalovirus exposure and HLA in healthy donors. As for this clone: What it binds is not known.

V lost 6 bases and J lost 6; bases outside the gene matches: 10. Germline V CDR1 and CDR2: KGHSH, LQKENI. This CDR3 spans 14 amino acids. PCR amplification relied on 60 Vbeta primers (plus 13 Jbeta primers). Repertoires were generated with immunoSEQ multiplex PCR, while TCRdb's copy carries only in-frame clones and drops some. The table records 95,000 to 150,000 clones, about 62% of them present only once. Study findings and constraints: A missense variant in DCLRE1C was later tied to TCR beta V- and J-gene trimming.

The chain couples TRBV18 to TRBJ2-7, with TRBD1 matching 8 bases. The sequenced material came from PBMCs. The sequence came from a middle-aged woman in good health and CMV-seropositive. This CDR3 reads CASSPTGQGGEQYF. CDR3 nucleotides: TGTGCCAGCTCTCCGACTGGACAGGGCGGCGAGCAGTACTTC. The full variable domain, in which reference TRBV18 and TRBJ2-7 provide the parts outside the CDR3, is NAGVMQNPRHLVRRRGQEARLRCSPMKGHSHVYWYRQLPEEGLKFMVYLQKENIIDESGMPKERFSAEFPKEGPSILRIQQVVRGDSAAYFCASSPTGQGGEQYFGPGTRLTVT.